What follows are 18 T cell receptor beta chains derived from one specimen sequenced in a study of blood T cell repertoires in COVID-19. The data were produced by immunoSEQ multiplex PCR, yet TCRdb's version contains in-frame clones alone and is incomplete. The sample carries 70,000 or so clones, 90% recorded once. The sequencing input was peripheral blood. These receptors were taken from a human donor in a cohort sampled during active COVID-19.

The CDR3 DNA is TGCGCCAGCAGCACACGGACAGCTAATGAAAAACTGTTTTTT. Its protein is CASSTRTANEKLFF. The chain joins TRBV5-1 to TRBJ1-4; the D gene is possibly TRBD1 (6 bases). This CDR3 is 14 amino acids long. Trimming stripped 4 bases from V and 3 bases from J, with 10 bases between. In germline, CDR1 is SGHRS, CDR2 YFSETQ.

The chain employs TRBV27 and TRBJ2-3, with D possibly matching TRBD1 (5 bases). The length of the CDR3 is 14 residues. Germline V lookup: CDR1 MNHEY, CDR2 SMNVEV (reference sequence). V was clipped by 8 bases and J by 1 base, with 13 bases between them. CDR3 sequence (DNA): TGTGCCAGCGGGAAGTTAGGGGGCACAGATACGCAGTATTTT. This gives the protein CASGKLGGTDTQYF.

The chain carries TRBV9 and TRBJ2-2, with TRBD2 matching 7 bases. Germline V lookup: CDR1 SGDLS, CDR2 YYNGEE. V trimming: 1 base; J trimming: 3 bases; junction bases outside the gene matches: 3. This CDR3 is built from 15 residues. The CDR3 region has the DNA TGTGCCAGCAGCGTAAGCGGGACCGACACCGGGGAGCTGTTTTTT. Residues: CASSVSGTDTGELFF. Complete variable domain (other parts from reference TRBV9 and TRBJ2-2): DSGVTQTPKHLITATGQRVTLRCSPRSGDLSVYWYQQSLDQGLQFLIQYYNGEERAKGNILERFSAQQFPDLHSELNLSSLELGDSALYFCASSVSGTDTGELFFGEGSRLTVL.

This chain uses TRBV2 with TRBJ1-5; a possible D gene is TRBD1 (5 bases). Per germline, CDR1 SNHLY and CDR2 FYNNEI. This CDR3 spans 15 amino acids. V lost 2 bases and J 4 bases, leaving 12 bases between the germline ends. The CDR3 coding sequence is TGTGCCAGCAGTGAATTCTCGTCAGGGAATCAGCCCCAGCATTTT. It translates to CASSEFSSGNQPQHF.

This chain links TRBV6-6 with TRBJ2-2; D unclear. V was pared by 6 bases and J by 6 bases, with 8 bases between. The germline V gene has CDR1 MNHNY and CDR2 SVGAGI (reference sequence). CDR3 length: 12 residues. CDR3 loop: CASRAPPGELFF. CDR3 DNA: TGTGCCAGCAGGGCCCCGCCCGGGGAGCTGTTTTTT.

V gene TRBV29-1 combines with J gene TRBJ2-3, with unresolved D. Trimming removed 1 base at V and 5 bases at J, with 10 bases between. The CDR3 runs 13 residues. Germline V gene lookup returns CDR1 SQVTM and CDR2 ANQGSEA. This CDR3 reads CSVEGSVGDTQYF. The CDR3 nucleotides are TGCAGCGTTGAAGGGAGTGTGGGAGATACGCAGTATTTT.

The rearrangement joins TRBV28 to TRBJ2-2, with 13 bases identical to TRBD2. The CDR3 runs to 19 residues. Trimming took 6 bases from V and 6 from J; bases not matched to a gene: 16. Germline CDR1 MDHEN, CDR2 SYDVKM. Written as DNA, the CDR3 is TGTGCCAGCAGGGCCGTAATAGATTGGACTAGCGGGAGACCCGGGGAGCTGTTTTTT. Amino acid sequence: CASRAVIDWTSGRPGELFF.

The rearrangement joins TRBV11-2 to TRBJ2-2, with 9 bases fitting TRBD2. Germline V gene sequence: CDR1 SGHAT, CDR2 FQNNGV. The CDR3 contains 16 residues. V shed 5 bases and J 2 bases; nucleotides not matched to a gene: 6. The CDR3 here is CASSGSLAGNTGELFF. In DNA, the CDR3 is TGTGCCAGCAGCGGATCACTAGCGGGCAACACCGGGGAGCTGTTTTTT.

This chain connects TRBV6-2 or TRBV6-3 to TRBJ2-4, with TRBD2 matching over 7 bases. Trimming removed 0 bases from V and 4 bases from J; junction bases left unmatched: 9. This CDR3 region has 17 residues. Germline V CDR1 and CDR2: MNHEY, SVGEGT. CDR3 residues: CASSYSLVAGHKNIQYF. As DNA, the CDR3 is TGTGCCAGCAGTTACTCGCTGGTAGCGGGCCATAAAAACATTCAGTACTTC.

The chain is built from TRBV27 and TRBJ2-1, with D possibly matching TRBD2 (6 bases). The CDR3 is made up of 19 amino acids. Trimming cost V 3 bases and J 1 base, with 22 bases left between them. The germline CDR1 and CDR2 sequences are MNHEY and SMNVEV (reference sequence). CDR3 protein: CASSLKERVTLPSYNEQFF. The CDR3 nucleotides read TGTGCCAGCAGTTTGAAGGAGCGGGTTACCCTTCCTTCCTACAATGAGCAGTTCTTC.

V gene TRBV28 combines with J gene TRBJ2-7, with D possibly being TRBD1 (6 bases). CDR1 and CDR2 from the germline V gene are MDHEN and SYDVKM. Trimming shortened V by 3 bases and J by 3 bases, and 12 bases separated the two germline ends. CDR3 length: 14 residues. CDR3 coding DNA: TGTGCCAGCAGTTTTGGAGGACAGAGCTACGAGCAGTACTTC. This sequence encodes CASSFGGQSYEQYF.

V usage is TRBV6-5 and J usage is TRBJ1-4, with D uncertain. The CDR3 covers 14 residues. Trimming stripped 5 bases from V and 4 bases from J, with 11 bases between. The germline CDR1 and CDR2 sequences are MNHEY and SVGAGI. CDR3 protein: CASSKTSRNEKLFF. The CDR3 DNA is TGTGCCAGCAGTAAGACATCTCGTAATGAAAAACTGTTTTTT.

In DNA form, the CDR3 reads TGTGCCAGCAGACTAGCGGGAGGGACCTACGAGCAGTACTTC. Protein product: CASRLAGGTYEQYF. The genes are TRBV7-2 and TRBJ2-7; TRBD2 matches at 13 bases. Trimming at V came to 6 bases and at J to 2 bases, leaving 1 base not matched to a gene. The CDR3 sequence is 14 residues long. Germline loops: CDR1 SGHTA, CDR2 FQGNSA.

The CDR3 coding sequence is TGTGCCTGGAGTGGGGGGCTAGCGGCCAATGAGCAGTTCTTC. Protein: CAWSGGLAANEQFF. The chain joins TRBV30 to TRBJ2-1; D is perhaps TRBD2 (7 bases). The CDR3 has 14 amino acids. Looked up from germline, CDR1 is GTSNPN and CDR2 is SVGIG (reference sequence). V was shortened by 1 base and J by 6 bases, with 13 bases between the two germline ends.

This sequence joins TRBV5-1 and TRBJ1-3, with D tentatively TRBD1 (5 bases). Trimming removed 4 bases at V and 8 bases at J, with 16 bases between. The germline CDR1 and CDR2 sequences are SGHRS and YFSETQ. The CDR3 runs 14 residues. The CDR3: CASSPAGLFDTIYF. The CDR3 coding sequence is TGCGCCAGCAGCCCGGCGGGGCTATTTGACACCATATATTTT.

The V call is TRBV29-1, the J call TRBJ1-1; D is unresolved. Per the germline V gene, CDR1 is SQVTM and CDR2 is ANQGSEA. Trimming removed 7 bases from V and 3 bases from J, with 9 bases in between. The CDR3 consists of 11 residues. The CDR3 DNA follows: TGCAGCGGAGGGCGGGACACTGAAGCTTTCTTT. Translated: CSGGRDTEAFF.

V and J are TRBV7-9 and TRBJ2-7, with a possible D match to TRBD2 (5 bases). The CDR3 loop spans 14 amino acids. CDR1 is SEHNR, CDR2 FQNEAQ, per germline (reference sequence). V dropped 6 bases and J dropped 2 bases, with 14 bases sitting between them. CDR3 in amino acids: CASSRPGSPYEQYF. CDR3 bases: TGTGCCAGCAGTAGACCGGGGTCTCCCTACGAGCAGTACTTC.

This chain uses TRBV5-4 with TRBJ1-1; D ambiguous. V gave up 4 bases and J gave up 3 bases, with 7 bases separating them. The CDR3 is 12 residues long. The V gene's germline CDR1 is SGHNT and CDR2 YYREEE (reference sequence). Here the CDR3 DNA reads TGTGCCAGCAGCCACCGGGACACTGAAGCTTTCTTT. Residues: CASSHRDTEAFF.